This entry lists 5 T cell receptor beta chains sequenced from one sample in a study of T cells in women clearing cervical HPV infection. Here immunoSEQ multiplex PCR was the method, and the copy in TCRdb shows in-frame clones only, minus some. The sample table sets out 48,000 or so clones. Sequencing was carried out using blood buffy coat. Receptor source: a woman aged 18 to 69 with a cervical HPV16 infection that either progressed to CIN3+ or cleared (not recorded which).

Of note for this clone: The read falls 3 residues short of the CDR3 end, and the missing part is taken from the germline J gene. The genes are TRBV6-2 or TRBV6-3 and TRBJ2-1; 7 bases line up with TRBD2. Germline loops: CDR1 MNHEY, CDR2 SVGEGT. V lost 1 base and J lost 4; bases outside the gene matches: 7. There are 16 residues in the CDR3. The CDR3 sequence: CASSYWSGGLYNEQFF. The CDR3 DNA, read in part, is TGTGCCAGCAGTTACTGGTCCGGGGGACTATACAATGAG.

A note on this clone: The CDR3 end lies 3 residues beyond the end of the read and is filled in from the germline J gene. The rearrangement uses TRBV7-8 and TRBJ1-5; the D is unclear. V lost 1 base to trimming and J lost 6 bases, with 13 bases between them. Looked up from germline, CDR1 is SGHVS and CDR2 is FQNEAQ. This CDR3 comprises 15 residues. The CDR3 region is CASSLDVRAGQPQHF. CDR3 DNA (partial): TGTGCCAGCAGCTTAGATGTAAGGGCCGGTCAGCCC.

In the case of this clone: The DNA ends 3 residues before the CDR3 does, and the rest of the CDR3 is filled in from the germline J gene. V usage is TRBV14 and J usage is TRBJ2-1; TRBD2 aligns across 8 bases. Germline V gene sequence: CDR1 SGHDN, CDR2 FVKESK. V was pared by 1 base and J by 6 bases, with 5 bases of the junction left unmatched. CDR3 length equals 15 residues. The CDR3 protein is CASSQVRGGLNEQFF. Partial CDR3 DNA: TGTGCCAGCAGCCAAGTACGGGGGGGCCTCAATGAG.

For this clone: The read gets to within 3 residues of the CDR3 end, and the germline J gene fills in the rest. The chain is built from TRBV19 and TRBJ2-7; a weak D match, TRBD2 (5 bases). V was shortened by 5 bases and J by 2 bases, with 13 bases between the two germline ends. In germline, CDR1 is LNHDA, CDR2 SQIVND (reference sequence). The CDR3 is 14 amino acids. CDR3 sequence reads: CASSSRTATYEQYF. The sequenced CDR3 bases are TGTGCCAGTAGTTCACGGACTGCCACCTACGAG. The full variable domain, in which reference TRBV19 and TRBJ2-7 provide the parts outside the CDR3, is DGGITQSPKYLFRKEGQNVTLSCEQNLNHDAMYWYRQDPGQGLRLIYYSQIVNDFQKGDIAEGYSVSREKKESFPLTVTSAQKNPTAFYLCASSSRTATYEQYFGPGTRLTVT.

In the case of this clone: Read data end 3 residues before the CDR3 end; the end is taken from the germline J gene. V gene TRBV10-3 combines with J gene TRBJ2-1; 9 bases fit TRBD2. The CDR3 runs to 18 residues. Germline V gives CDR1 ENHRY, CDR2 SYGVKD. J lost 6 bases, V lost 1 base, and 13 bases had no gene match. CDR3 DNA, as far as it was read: TGTGCCATCAGTGAGTTGATAAGCTTAGCGGGAGCGGGCAATGAG. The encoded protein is CAISELISLAGAGNE. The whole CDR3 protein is CAISELISLAGAGNEQFF.